This paragraph covers one TCR beta chain sequence. This specimen belongs to a study of blood T cell repertoires in COVID-19. The data were produced by immunoSEQ multiplex PCR, yet TCRdb's version contains in-frame clones alone and is incomplete. The top ten clones hold roughly an eighth of a sample with roughly 190,000 clones, 80% to 90% of them seen once. The CDR3 loop spans 14 amino acids. Deletions cut 2 bases from V and 8 bases from J, with 15 bases between. Germline loops: CDR1 MNHEY, CDR2 SVGEGT. What was sequenced was peripheral blood. This clonotype originated in a man younger than 45 with active or convalescent COVID-19. The chain joins TRBV6-2 or TRBV6-3 to TRBJ1-2; D may be TRBD1 (5 bases). The CDR3 DNA sequence: TGTGCCAGCAGTTACATCACAGGAATTAGCGGCTACACCTTC. It translates to CASSYITGISGYTF.